The 27 T cell receptor beta chains reported below all come from one sample, sequenced in a study of molecular identifiers for immune sequencing clone quantification. Each CDR3 protein is one row after TCRdb ran MiXCR on the PCR reads. This sample yields approximately 97,000 distinct CDR3 sequences, of which roughly a quarter are seen a single time; more than 0.8% belongs to the top ten. Sequenced material: naive CD8+ T cells from blood, with Jurkat cell RNA spiked in. Subset meaning: FACS-sorted CD8+CD4-CCR7+CD45RA+ naive T cells. Receptors were obtained from a human donor in good health. Some libraries in this study had Jurkat cell RNA spiked in.

Details on this clonotype: A much larger clone differs by one base, so this may be a read error. The gene calls are TRBV6-5 and TRBJ2-3; D could derive from TRBD1 or TRBD2 (6 bases each). CDR1 and CDR2 (germline): MNHEY, SVGAGI. The CDR3 has 15 residues. DNA of the CDR3: TGTGCCAGCACCGAAAGGCTCGGGGGCACAGGTACGCAGTATTTT. Protein: CASTERLGGTGTQYF.

Details on this clonotype: Relative to the germline gene, one junction end is altered; a read error may explain this. The chain uses TRBV6-2 or TRBV6-3 and TRBJ1-1; unclear D gene. This CDR3 is built from 15 residues. Germline V gives CDR1 MNHEY, CDR2 SVGEGT. Here the CDR3 reads CASSYWAGTNTEASF. In DNA, the CDR3 is TGTGCCAGCAGTTATTGGGCAGGAACGAACACTGAAGCTTCCTTT.

This clonotype was seen a few times. The chain carries TRBV7-9 and TRBJ2-5; TRBD1 matches 8 bases. V dropped 2 bases and J dropped 1; count of bases not matched to a gene: 0. The CDR3 runs 14 residues. Germline lookup yields CDR1 SEHNR and CDR2 FQNEAQ (reference sequence). The DNA of the CDR3 is TGTGCCAGCAGCTTAACAGGGGGCCAAGAGACCCAGTACTTC. It specifies CASSLTGGQETQYF.

This clonotype was counted at least ten times. The J gene is TRBJ2-1, the V gene TRBV19; possible D gene TRBD2, 7 bases. Germline CDR1 reads LNHDA; CDR2 reads SQIVND (reference sequence). The CDR3 is made up of 16 amino acids. V lost 3 bases, J lost 4 bases, and 16 bases lay in between. This CDR3 is CASSMAGASRYNEQFF. CDR3 DNA: TGTGCCAGTAGTATGGCGGGGGCTAGTAGGTACAATGAGCAGTTCTTC.

This clonotype has a count of ten or more. The V and J genes are TRBV29-1 and TRBJ2-7; 9 nucleotides agree with TRBD1. Germline CDR1 and CDR2: SQVTM and ANQGSEA. The V segment lost 7 bases and the J segment 3 bases; nucleotides outside the gene matches: 7. The CDR3 length is 13 residues. Here the CDR3 reads CSAWTGESYEQYF. CDR3 coding DNA: TGCAGCGCTTGGACAGGGGAAAGCTACGAGCAGTACTTC.

The CDR3 DNA is TGTGCCAGCAGTCAGGGGGCGAGGGCTGAAGCTTTCTTT. Its translation is CASSQGARAEAFF. The V and J genes are TRBV9 and TRBJ1-1; TRBD1 matches at 8 bases. CDR1 and CDR2 (germline): SGDLS, YYNGEE. The length of the CDR3 is 13 residues. The V and J ends lost 5 bases and 6 bases, in that order; junction bases with no gene match: 6. Complete variable domain (other parts from reference TRBV9 and TRBJ1-1): DSGVTQTPKHLITATGQRVTLRCSPRSGDLSVYWYQQSLDQGLQFLIQYYNGEERAKGNILERFSAQQFPDLHSELNLSSLELGDSALYFCASSQGARAEAFFGQGTRLTVV.

This clonotype was found once. This chain connects TRBV4-3 to TRBJ1-5; D not resolved. Trimming cost V 1 base and J 1 base, with 8 bases left between them. The CDR3 length is 15 residues. Germline V CDR1 and CDR2: LGHNA, YSLEER. This CDR3 is CASSQAPGSNQPQHF. CDR3 DNA sequence: TGCGCCAGCAGCCAAGCTCCCGGGAGCAATCAGCCCCAGCATTTT.

Ten or more counts support this clonotype. This sequence joins TRBV28 and TRBJ2-3, with D hard to call. Trimming pared 7 bases from V and 0 bases from J, leaving 11 bases between. From germline, CDR1 is MDHEN and CDR2 SYDVKM. The CDR3 is 14 residues long. CDR3 nucleotide sequence: TGTGCCAGCATTCCTCGGATTAGCACAGATACGCAGTATTTT. Its protein is CASIPRISTDTQYF.

The table lists this clonotype with a few counts. The rearrangement links TRBV5-4 to TRBJ2-7, with D maybe TRBD2 (6 bases). CDR1 and CDR2 from the germline V gene are SGHNT and YYREEE (reference sequence). The CDR3 sequence is 15 residues long. Trimming took 4 bases from V and 4 from J, leaving 18 bases between them. CDR3 nucleotides: TGTGCCAGCAGCGACCAAGCCGGGGGACGGTACGAGCAGTACTTC. This translates into CASSDQAGGRYEQYF.

This clonotype was recorded many times. V and J are TRBV7-9 and TRBJ1-1, with 9 bases lining up with TRBD1. CDR1 SEHNR and CDR2 FQNEAQ come from the germline V gene (reference sequence). The V gene end was trimmed by 4 bases and the J gene end by 11 bases; junction bases not matched to a gene: 8. The CDR3 has 13 amino acids. The CDR3 DNA sequence: TGTGCCAGCAGCTCGCCGGGACAGGGTTTGGCTTTCTTT. It translates to CASSSPGQGLAFF.

This clonotype showed up just a few times. The rearrangement links TRBV29-1 to TRBJ2-1; 9 bases align to TRBD2. With 1 base clipped from V and 1 base from J, the junction kept 11 bases outside the gene matches. Germline V gives CDR1 SQVTM, CDR2 ANQGSEA. The CDR3 length is 18 residues. The DNA of the CDR3 is TGCAGCGTTGAAGGGGTAAATAGCGGGAGTGGGTCCTACAATGAGCAGTTCTTC. The encoded protein is CSVEGVNSGSGSYNEQFF.

This clonotype occurred a few times. The chain carries TRBV12-3 or TRBV12-4 and TRBJ2-1; a weak D match, TRBD2 (5 bases). The CDR3 has 15 residues. Trimming removed 6 bases from V and 0 bases from J, with 12 bases in between. The CDR3 coding sequence is TGTGCCAGCAGCTCGGGATCCAACTCCTACAATGAGCAGTTCTTC. It yields the protein CASSSGSNSYNEQFF.

The table lists this clonotype with many counts. This chain links TRBV28 with TRBJ2-3; unclear D gene. In germline, CDR1 is MDHEN, CDR2 SYDVKM. This CDR3 has 12 residues. Trimming removed 6 bases at V and 2 bases at J, with 6 bases between. CDR3 in DNA: TGTGCCAGCAGCCCAATCACAGATACGCAGTATTTT. This gives the protein CASSPITDTQYF.

Note on this clonotype: Possible read error: a much larger clone is one base away. The CDR3 loop reads CATSALFSGKETQYF. The CDR3, as DNA: TGTGCCACCAGTGCCCTTTTTTCAGGGAAAGAGACCCAGTACTTC. The chain carries TRBV24-1 and TRBJ2-5; TRBD1 might be the D (5 bases). Trimming removed 5 bases from V and 3 bases from J, with 15 bases in between. CDR3 length equals 15 residues. Germline V gene sequence: CDR1 KGHDR, CDR2 SFDVKD.

Ten or more counts support this clonotype. V and J are TRBV27 and TRBJ2-3, with D tentatively TRBD1 or TRBD2 (5 bases each). Per germline, CDR1 MNHEY and CDR2 SMNVEV (reference sequence). V was trimmed by 5 bases and J by 2 bases, leaving 20 bases between them. The CDR3 is 17 residues long. CDR3 nucleotides: TGTGCCAGCAGTGGGGCCGCGGTCCGGGGCGTCACAGATACGCAGTATTTT. This codes for CASSGAAVRGVTDTQYF.

This clonotype came up a few times. The chain joins TRBV27 to TRBJ1-2; TRBD1 is a possible D gene (6 bases). The CDR3 is 13 amino acids. V was trimmed by 4 bases and J by 6 bases, leaving 12 bases between them. Germline V gives CDR1 MNHEY, CDR2 SMNVEV (reference sequence). In DNA form, the CDR3 reads TGTGCCAGCAGTTCGGACAGTCTTAATGGCTACACCTTC. This encodes CASSSDSLNGYTF.

This CDR3 reads CASSYGGASYEQYF. The CDR3 DNA sequence: TGTGCCAGCAGTTACGGCGGGGCCTCCTACGAGCAGTACTTC. The chain combines TRBV6-5 with TRBJ2-7; TRBD2 might be the D (6 bases). The CDR3 runs to 14 residues. V was cut by 2 bases and J by 0 bases, with 8 bases left in between. Germline values: CDR1 MNHEY, CDR2 SVGAGI.

In its sample, this clonotype was seen many times. This rearrangement joins TRBV5-6 to TRBJ1-1; D is ambiguous. V was clipped by 3 bases and J by 1 base, with 10 bases between them. This CDR3 is built from 14 residues. Germline values: CDR1 SGHDT, CDR2 YYEEEE. The CDR3 sequence: CASSSGAGNTEAFF. The DNA for the CDR3 is TGTGCCAGCAGCTCCGGTGCAGGGAACACTGAAGCTTTCTTT. The variable domain in full, with the rest retrieved from reference TRBV5-6 and TRBJ1-1, is DAGVTQSPTHLIKTRGQQVTLRCSPKSGHDTVSWYQQALGQGPQFIFQYYEEEERQRGNFPDRFSGHQFPNYSSELNVNALLLGDSALYLCASSSGAGNTEAFFGQGTRLTVV.

This clonotype was counted ten times or more. The J gene is TRBJ1-3, the V gene TRBV7-2; 7 bases line up with TRBD1. This CDR3 is built from 15 residues. The junction had 4 bases not matched to a gene; V was cut back by 5 bases and J by 0 bases. CDR1 and CDR2 (germline): SGHTA, FQGNSA. This CDR3 reads CASSEGTASGNTIYF. The CDR3 coding sequence is TGTGCCAGCAGCGAAGGGACAGCCTCTGGAAACACCATATATTTT.

This clonotype appeared many times. V is TRBV4-3 and J is TRBJ2-7; 7 bases align to TRBD1. V trimming: 0 bases; J trimming: 2 bases; junction bases outside the gene matches: 4. The CDR3 runs to 15 residues. CDR1 and CDR2 from the germline V gene are LGHNA and YSLEER. The CDR3 sequence: CASSQDPTGAYEQYF. CDR3 nucleotide sequence: TGCGCCAGCAGCCAAGACCCCACAGGGGCCTACGAGCAGTACTTC.

This clonotype was observed many times. J is TRBJ2-5 and V is TRBV7-2; D is perhaps TRBD1 or TRBD2 (5 bases each). Germline V lookup: CDR1 SGHTA, CDR2 FQGNSA. The CDR3 is 12 residues long. Trimming took 3 bases from V and 6 from J, leaving 8 bases between them. The DNA of the CDR3 is TGTGCCAGCAGCTTGGGGGTGCAGACCCAGTACTTC. Its translation is CASSLGVQTQYF.

Details on this clonotype: An end of the junction differs from the germline gene, which may be a read error. The chain carries TRBV30 and TRBJ1-2, with D maybe TRBD1 (5 bases). CDR1 is GTSNPN and CDR2 is SVGIG in the germline V gene (reference sequence). This CDR3 is built from 14 residues. CDR3 residues: CAWSPGRVNYVYTF. CDR3 DNA: TGTGCCTGGAGTCCGGGACGGGTTAACTATGTCTACACCTTC.

This clonotype was counted at least ten times. The rearrangement uses TRBV6-2 or TRBV6-3 and TRBJ2-7, with D possibly TRBD1 on 6 matching bases. V shed 6 bases and J shed 2 bases, with 14 bases lying between them. This CDR3 contains 14 residues. CDR1 and CDR2 from the germline V gene are MNHEY and SVGEGT. CDR3 in DNA: TGTGCCAGCAGCATATCGGGACAAACCTACGAGCAGTACTTC. Protein sequence: CASSISGQTYEQYF.

This clonotype was counted many times. The genes are TRBV20-1 and TRBJ1-1; 7 nucleotides line up with TRBD1. Germline CDR1 is DFQATT and CDR2 is SNEGSKA (reference sequence). The CDR3 is 11 residues long. CDR3 coding DNA: TGCGGGACAGAATTGAACACTGAAGCTTTCTTT. Protein sequence: CGTELNTEAFF.

The chain has TRBV7-9 and TRBJ2-3, with D unresolved. Germline CDR1 reads SEHNR; CDR2 reads FQNEAQ (reference sequence). V was cut by 4 bases and J by 4 bases, with 18 bases left in between. The CDR3 runs to 16 residues. DNA of the CDR3: TGTGCCAGCAGCTCCGGCCCCCACCCATACCCAGATACGCAGTATTTT. This encodes CASSSGPHPYPDTQYF.

This clonotype showed up many times. The V call is TRBV7-9, the J call TRBJ1-1; perhaps TRBD1 as D (5 bases). V was shortened by 2 bases and J by 5 bases, with 18 bases between the two germline ends. The length of the CDR3 is 16 residues. Germline assignment: CDR1 SEHNR and CDR2 FQNEAQ (reference sequence). DNA for the CDR3: TGTGCCAGCAGCTTACCTGTCACAGGCTCCAATACTGAAGCTTTCTTT. Encoded protein: CASSLPVTGSNTEAFF.

This chain links TRBV6-2 or TRBV6-3 with TRBJ2-5; D assignment may be TRBD1 or TRBD2 (6 bases each). In germline, CDR1 is MNHEY, CDR2 SVGEGT. V was trimmed by 8 bases and J by 1 base, leaving 14 bases between them. There are 14 residues in the CDR3. This chain's CDR3 is CASGVRGRQETQYF. The CDR3 coding sequence is TGTGCCAGCGGCGTTCGGGGGCGCCAAGAGACCCAGTACTTC.